This T cell receptor beta chain came from a study of CD8 T cells in Susac syndrome. CD8+ and CD4+ blood T cells underwent TCR beta sequencing. The multiple sclerosis control group comprised treatment-naive patients with stable or active relapsing-remitting disease. Both CD4+ and CD8+ T cells were negatively isolated, and TEMRA cells underwent FACS enrichment. This CDR3 comprises 10 residues. Germline V gives CDR1 SNHLY, CDR2 FYNNEI. The RNA input was about 0.5 to 1 ug, and it was reverse transcribed with random hexamers. Amplification of the TCR beta CDR3 was carried out by immunoSEQ multiplex PCR, which spanned a total of 54 Vbeta and 13 Jbeta segments. From the immunoSEQ multiplex PCR reads, TCRdb called clonotypes with MiXCR, one entry per CDR3 protein. The top ten clones hold over 0.1% of a sample with some 260,000 distinct CDR3 sequences, 85% of them seen once. Comment on this clonotype: One end of the junction fails to match germline, which may point to a read error.

The receptor's source is a human donor with multiple sclerosis. The chain recombines TRBV2 with TRBJ2-7, with D perhaps matching TRBD1 (5 bases). The sequenced sample consisted of CD8+ T cells from PBMCs. CDR3 protein: CASQGYKQYF. In DNA, the CDR3 is TGTGCCAGCCAGGGCTACAAGCAGTACTTC.